Each of the 30 T cell receptor beta chains below was sequenced from the same sample in a study of T cell changes during pregnancy in multiple sclerosis. TCRdb's table, derived via immunoSEQ multiplex PCR, lists solely in-frame clones and lacks some. The table has more than 25,000 clones, just over 90% seen once. This specimen was CD4+ T cells from peripheral blood mononuclear cells, taken in the first trimester of pregnancy. The receptors originated from a female donor with multiple sclerosis, enrolled in a pregnancy study.

J is TRBJ2-1 and V is TRBV5-1; 7 bases line up with TRBD2. V lost 3 bases and J lost 0; bases outside the gene matches: 15. This CDR3 has 19 amino acids. The germline V gene encodes CDR1 SGHRS and CDR2 YFSETQ. The CDR3 region has the DNA TGCGCCAGCAGCTCCCCGGGGGGTACTGGTTTTAGCTCCTACAATGAGCAGTTCTTC. It specifies CASSSPGGTGFSSYNEQFF.

This chain joins TRBV7-3 and TRBJ1-1, with TRBD1 matching 9 bases. The CDR3 loop spans 13 amino acids. In germline, CDR1 is SGHTA, CDR2 FQGTGA. With V trimmed by 5 bases and J by 10 bases, 8 bases remained unmatched. The CDR3 bases are TGTGCCAGCAGCCCCGGGACAGGGAGAGTAGCTTTCTTT. Its translation: CASSPGTGRVAFF.

J is TRBJ1-2 and V is TRBV19, with 8 bases identical to TRBD1. Germline values: CDR1 LNHDA, CDR2 SQIVND (reference sequence). V lost 5 bases to trimming and J lost 3 bases; unmatched junction nucleotides: 5. The CDR3 loop spans 14 amino acids. CDR3 protein: CASSRRTGYYGYTF. CDR3 nucleotides: TGTGCCAGTAGTCGTCGGACAGGGTACTATGGCTACACCTTC.

The rearrangement joins TRBV6-5 to TRBJ2-7; 7 bases line up with TRBD1. CDR1 is MNHEY and CDR2 is SVGAGI in the germline V gene. This CDR3 has 13 residues. V gave up 6 bases and J gave up 3 bases; unmatched junction bases: 5. As DNA, the CDR3 is TGTGCCAGCAGATTGACAGGGTACTACGAGCAGTACTTC. Translation: CASRLTGYYEQYF.

The chain recombines TRBV4-1 with TRBJ1-3, with TRBD1 matching over 8 bases. Germline assignment: CDR1 MGHRA and CDR2 YSYEKL. The V and J ends lost 3 bases and 0 bases, in that order; junction bases with no gene match: 10. The CDR3 is 18 amino acids. The CDR3 here is CASSQDDRGARSGNTIYF. Written as DNA, the CDR3 is TGCGCCAGCAGCCAGGATGACAGGGGTGCCCGCTCTGGAAACACCATATATTTT.

This clone has only one observation. The genes are TRBV19 and TRBJ2-5, with 8 bases identical to TRBD1. The CDR3 is 16 amino acids. The V gene's germline CDR1 is LNHDA and CDR2 SQIVND (reference sequence). J lost 5 bases, V lost 4 bases, and 12 bases had no gene match. This CDR3 is CASSSPWTGLRETQYF. CDR3 sequence (DNA): TGTGCCAGTAGTAGCCCTTGGACAGGGTTGAGGGAGACCCAGTACTTC.

The chain uses TRBV5-1 and TRBJ1-4; TRBD1 aligns across 10 bases. Germline values: CDR1 SGHRS, CDR2 YFSETQ. The CDR3 is made up of 14 amino acids. Trimming at V came to 4 bases and at J to 5 bases, leaving 2 bases not matched to a gene. CDR3 coding DNA: TGCGCCAGCAGCCCGGGACAGGGGAATGAAAAACTGTTTTTT. Its translation is CASSPGQGNEKLFF.

The gene calls are TRBV5-8 and TRBJ1-5; D not certain. CDR1 is SGHTS, CDR2 YDEGEE, per germline. V lost 0 bases to trimming and J lost 4 bases, with 11 bases between them. This CDR3 comprises 15 residues. The CDR3 region is CASSLEAGTNQPQHF. CDR3 DNA: TGTGCCAGCAGCTTGGAGGCAGGTACTAATCAGCCCCAGCATTTT.

The rearrangement links TRBV7-3 to TRBJ2-5; TRBD1 matches at 8 bases. The CDR3 is made up of 14 amino acids. Germline values: CDR1 SGHTA, CDR2 FQGTGA. V gave up 1 base and J gave up 5 bases; unmatched junction bases: 3. DNA of the CDR3: TGTGCCAGCAGCTTAAATCAGGGGGCGGAGACCCAGTACTTC. Translating gives CASSLNQGAETQYF. The full variable domain, its missing parts supplied by reference TRBV7-3 and TRBJ2-5, is GAGVSQTPSNKVTEKGKYVELRCDPISGHTALYWYRQSLGQGPEFLIYFQGTGAADDSGLPNDRFFAVRPEGSVSTLKIQRTERGDSAVYLCASSLNQGAETQYFGPGTRLLVL.

The gene calls are TRBV19 and TRBJ1-2; D is perhaps TRBD1 (6 bases). Trimming shortened V by 3 bases and J by 5 bases, and 16 bases separated the two germline ends. The CDR3 contains 15 residues. Germline CDR1 LNHDA, CDR2 SQIVND (reference sequence). In DNA, the CDR3 is TGTGCCAGTAGTATCGGTACAGGGACCCTATATGGCTACACCTTC. Translation: CASSIGTGTLYGYTF.

This chain links TRBV2 with TRBJ2-3, with D tentatively TRBD1 (5 bases). Trimming stripped 5 bases from V and 1 base from J, with 10 bases between. Germline CDR1 is SNHLY and CDR2 is FYNNEI. The CDR3 totals 14 residues. In DNA form, the CDR3 reads TGTGCCAGCAGTTTCCAGGGCGGCACAGATACGCAGTATTTT. Translation gives CASSFQGGTDTQYF. The entire variable domain, with the rest obtained from reference TRBV2 and TRBJ2-3, is as follows: EPEVTQTPSHQVTQMGQEVILRCVPISNHLYFYWYRQILGQKVEFLVSFYNNEISEKSEIFDDQFSVERPDGSNFTLKIRSTKLEDSAMYFCASSFQGGTDTQYFGPGTRLTVL.

The chain has TRBV6-5 and TRBJ1-2, with 8 bases identical to TRBD1. After removal of 0 bases from V and 1 base from J, the junction contained 1 base not matched to a gene. The CDR3 is 15 residues long. The germline V gene encodes CDR1 MNHEY and CDR2 SVGAGI. CDR3 region: CASSYSGQGNYGYTF. DNA for the CDR3: TGTGCCAGCAGTTACTCTGGACAGGGTAACTATGGCTACACCTTC.

V is TRBV9 and J is TRBJ1-2, with TRBD1 matching over 9 bases. V lost 3 bases and J lost 4; bases outside the gene matches: 7. This CDR3 has 15 amino acids. Germline values: CDR1 SGDLS, CDR2 YYNGEE. This CDR3 reads CASSAGRTGVYGYTF. The DNA for the CDR3 is TGTGCCAGCAGCGCCGGCCGGACAGGGGTCTATGGCTACACCTTC.

The V call is TRBV5-4, the J call TRBJ2-7, with 9 bases that match TRBD2. The germline V gene has CDR1 SGHNT and CDR2 YYREEE (reference sequence). Trimming cost V 4 bases and J 1 base; bases outside gene matches: 6. The CDR3 consists of 15 residues. CDR3 in amino acids: CASSLRSGGSYEQYF. The CDR3, as DNA: TGTGCCAGCAGCCTAAGGAGCGGGGGGTCCTACGAGCAGTACTTC.

This sequence joins TRBV7-2 and TRBJ2-5, with a weak D call TRBD1 (5 bases). Looked up from germline, CDR1 is SGHTA and CDR2 is FQGNSA. The V and J ends lost 1 base and 5 bases respectively, with 11 bases between them. The CDR3 contains 14 residues. The CDR3 loop reads CASSLVPGYETQYF. As DNA, the CDR3 is TGTGCCAGCAGCTTAGTTCCAGGGTACGAGACCCAGTACTTC.

There are a few counts of this clone. The CDR3 protein is CASSFGPGGEAFF. Written as DNA, the CDR3 is TGTGCCAGCAGCTTCGGTCCCGGTGGTGAAGCTTTCTTT. The V call is TRBV7-2, the J call TRBJ1-1; the D is unclear. In germline, CDR1 is SGHTA, CDR2 FQGNSA. V shed 3 bases and J shed 7 bases, with 12 bases lying between them. The CDR3 loop spans 13 amino acids.

This chain links TRBV5-1 with TRBJ2-5; tentative D call: TRBD2 (5 bases). The V and J ends lost 0 bases and 5 bases respectively, with 14 bases between them. The germline V gene encodes CDR1 SGHRS and CDR2 YFSETQ. The CDR3 has 15 residues. CDR3 in DNA: TGCGCCAGCAGCTTGGTACGGGGATCATGGGAGACCCAGTACTTC. Protein product: CASSLVRGSWETQYF. The whole variable domain, remainder taken from reference TRBV5-1 and TRBJ2-5, is KAGVTQTPRYLIKTRGQQVTLSCSPISGHRSVSWYQQTPGQGLQFLFEYFSETQRNKGNFPGRFSGRQFSNSRSEMNVSTLELGDSALYLCASSLVRGSWETQYFGPGTRLLVL.

The V gene is TRBV7-9, the J gene TRBJ1-5, with TRBD1 matching over 7 bases. This CDR3 contains 13 residues. Unmatched junction bases numbered 4, after V lost 5 bases and J lost 6 bases. CDR1 is SEHNR and CDR2 is FQNEAQ in the germline V gene (reference sequence). CDR3 sequence: CASSQGGRQPQHF. CDR3 nucleotides: TGTGCCAGCAGCCAAGGGGGCCGTCAGCCCCAGCATTTT.

The gene calls are TRBV28 and TRBJ1-1; D is unclear. This CDR3 comprises 14 residues. CDR1 is MDHEN and CDR2 is SYDVKM in the germline V gene. Trimming left V 2 bases short and J 3 bases short, with 10 bases between. The CDR3, as DNA: TGTGCCAGCAGTTTACAGGCTGGGTACACTGAAGCTTTCTTT. This encodes CASSLQAGYTEAFF.

The chain's CDR3 is CASSLIVAGGNSPLHF. The CDR3 DNA sequence: TGCGCCAGCAGCTTGATAGTGGCGGGCGGTAATTCACCCCTCCACTTT. V gene TRBV5-1 combines with J gene TRBJ1-6, with unresolved D. Germline V gene sequence: CDR1 SGHRS, CDR2 YFSETQ. This CDR3 is 16 amino acids long. V lost 1 base and J lost 6, with 14 bases in between.

Remarks on this clone: One end of the junction fails to match germline, which may point to a read error. V is TRBV9 and J is TRBJ1-6; D gene uncertain. Germline CDR1 and CDR2: SGDLS and YYNGEE. The CDR3 is 16 amino acids. The chain's CDR3 is CASSSNLNSHNSPLHF. The CDR3 nucleotides read TGTGCCAGCAGTTCTAACCTCAACTCCCATAATTCACCCCTCCACTTT.

V is TRBV6-1 and J is TRBJ1-4, with a tentative D call TRBD1 (6 bases). Germline values: CDR1 MNHNS, CDR2 SASEGT. This CDR3 has 14 residues. Trimming removed 4 bases at V and 4 bases at J, with 10 bases between. The CDR3 region is CASSVQGNNEKLFF. CDR3 DNA sequence: TGTGCCAGCAGTGTACAGGGTAATAATGAAAAACTGTTTTTT.

The V call is TRBV6-5, the J call TRBJ1-1; no reliable D call. The germline gives CDR1 MNHEY, CDR2 SVGAGI. This CDR3 region has 13 residues. The V and J ends lost 2 bases and 5 bases respectively, with 9 bases between them. CDR3 nucleotide sequence: TGTGCCAGCAGTTACGCAGGTATAACTGAAGCTTTCTTT. Translated: CASSYAGITEAFF.

This clone is a singleton in its sample. This chain links TRBV2 with TRBJ1-1, with D possibly being TRBD1 (5 bases). Germline CDR1 reads SNHLY; CDR2 reads FYNNEI. The CDR3 totals 11 residues. V lost 3 bases to trimming and J lost 12 bases, with 11 bases between them. CDR3 sequence: CASSDGGATFF. Here the CDR3 DNA reads TGTGCCAGCAGTGATGGCGGGGCAACTTTCTTT.

The chain uses TRBV20-1 and TRBJ2-7; TRBD2 matches at 8 bases. With 6 bases clipped from V and 6 bases from J, the junction kept 4 bases outside the gene matches. The CDR3 is 11 residues long. Looked up from germline, CDR1 is DFQATT and CDR2 is SNEGSKA (reference sequence). The CDR3 sequence: CSAPGGSEQYF. The CDR3 region has the DNA TGCAGTGCACCGGGAGGGTCCGAGCAGTACTTC.

This sequence joins TRBV7-2 and TRBJ2-3, with no clear D. CDR3 length: 15 residues. Germline V lookup: CDR1 SGHTA, CDR2 FQGNSA. Trimming pared 0 bases from V and 3 bases from J, leaving 10 bases between. For the CDR3, the DNA is TGTGCCAGCAGCTTAGCGCCAGACGGGACAGATACGCAGTATTTT. It codes for CASSLAPDGTDTQYF.

The J gene is TRBJ2-3, the V gene TRBV6-1; TRBD1 aligns across 9 bases. J lost 0 bases, V lost 8 bases, and 3 bases had no gene match. This CDR3 has 14 amino acids. The germline CDR1 and CDR2 sequences are MNHNS and SASEGT. CDR3 in DNA: TGTGCCAGCGGCGACAGGGGGAGCACAGATACGCAGTATTTT. Amino acid sequence: CASGDRGSTDTQYF.

The rearrangement joins TRBV6-1 to TRBJ2-3, with no clear D. CDR1 and CDR2 from the germline V gene are MNHNS and SASEGT. The CDR3 loop spans 13 amino acids. V lost 10 bases, J lost 2 bases, and 13 bases lay in between. CDR3 protein: CATSYIFTDTQYF. Written as DNA, the CDR3 is TGTGCCACCAGCTATATCTTCACAGATACGCAGTATTTT.

This clone was counted once. The V and J genes are TRBV5-1 and TRBJ1-1; D may be TRBD1 (5 bases). The CDR3 sequence is 12 residues long. Germline V gives CDR1 SGHRS, CDR2 YFSETQ. V lost 0 bases, J lost 7 bases, and 7 bases lay in between. The CDR3 spells CASSLGQNEAFF. The CDR3, as DNA: TGCGCCAGCAGCTTGGGACAGAATGAAGCTTTCTTT.

The chain has TRBV15 and TRBJ1-4; D is ambiguous. The length of the CDR3 is 17 residues. V lost 5 bases and J 0 bases, leaving 16 bases between the germline ends. Germline V CDR1 and CDR2: LNHNV, YYDKDF (reference sequence). As DNA, the CDR3 is TGTGCCACCAGCTCCCCTGGGGAGCCCACAACTAATGAAAAACTGTTTTTT. Amino acids: CATSSPGEPTTNEKLFF.